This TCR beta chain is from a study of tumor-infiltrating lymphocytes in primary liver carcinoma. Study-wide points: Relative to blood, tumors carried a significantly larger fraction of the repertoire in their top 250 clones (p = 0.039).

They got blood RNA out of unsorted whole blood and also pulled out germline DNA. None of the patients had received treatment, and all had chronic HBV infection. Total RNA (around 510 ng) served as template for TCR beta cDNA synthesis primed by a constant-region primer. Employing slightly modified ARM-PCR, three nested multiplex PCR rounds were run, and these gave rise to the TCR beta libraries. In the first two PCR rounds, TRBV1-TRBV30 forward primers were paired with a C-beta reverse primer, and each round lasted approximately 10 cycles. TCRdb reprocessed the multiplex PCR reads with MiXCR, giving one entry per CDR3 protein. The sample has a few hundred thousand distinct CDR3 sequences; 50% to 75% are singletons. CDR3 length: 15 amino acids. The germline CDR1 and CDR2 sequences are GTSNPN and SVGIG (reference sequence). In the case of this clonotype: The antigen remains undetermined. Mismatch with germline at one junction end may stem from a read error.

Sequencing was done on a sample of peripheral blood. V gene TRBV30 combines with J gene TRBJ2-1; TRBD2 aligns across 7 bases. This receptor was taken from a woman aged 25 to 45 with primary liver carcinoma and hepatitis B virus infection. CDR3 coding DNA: TGTGCCTGGAGTGTGGCGGGAGCCACCTACAATGAGCAGCTCTTC. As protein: CAWSVAGATYNEQLF.